A single sample gave rise to the 15 T cell receptor beta chains below, sequenced in a study of identifying expanded T cells in peripheral blood (dated by TCRdb to about 2019). Receptor amplification or capture employed the immunoSEQ multiplex PCR assay. This immuneACCESS table, as held by TCRdb, lists in-frame sequences with V and J called but not all clones. Of the missing ones, under half trace to an unresolved V gene in checked studies; the others have no known cause. The sample contains under 120,000 clones, 80% to 90% of them found a single time. In total, the top ten clones hold about 15% of the sample. The sequenced sample was blood. Receptor source: a person between 18 and 75 years old in good health.

The chain carries TRBV11-2 and TRBJ2-1; D tentatively fits TRBD1 or TRBD2 (7 bases each). Trimming shortened V by 5 bases and J by 9 bases, and 26 bases separated the two germline ends. This CDR3 is built from 17 residues. The germline V gene has CDR1 SGHAT and CDR2 FQNNGV. The chain's CDR3 is CASSRQGGTFGGTEQFF. As DNA, the CDR3 is TGTGCCAGCAGCCGGCAGGGGGGGACTTTTGGTGGGACTGAGCAGTTCTTC.

The chain employs TRBV10-2 and TRBJ2-7; a possible D gene is TRBD1 (5 bases). V lost 4 bases and J 3 bases, leaving 13 bases between the germline ends. The CDR3 consists of 14 residues. Germline V gene sequence: CDR1 WSHSY, CDR2 SAAADI. The chain's CDR3 is CASSGGTGYYEQYF. DNA for the CDR3: TGCGCCAGCAGTGGAGGTACAGGATACTACGAGCAGTACTTC.

The chain has TRBV20-1 and TRBJ1-1; D is unclear. V was clipped by 2 bases and J by 10 bases, with 11 bases between them. The CDR3 covers 11 residues. The germline CDR1 and CDR2 sequences are DFQATT and SNEGSKA (reference sequence). The CDR3 region has the DNA TGCAGTGCTAGACAGGAATGGGGAGCTTTCTTT. Protein sequence: CSARQEWGAFF.

This clone has only one observation. The chain recombines TRBV7-2 with TRBJ2-3; D is perhaps TRBD2 (6 bases). This CDR3 has 13 amino acids. CDR1 is SGHTA and CDR2 is FQGNSA in the germline V gene. The ends were cut back, 3 bases at V and 4 bases at J, with 8 bases in the middle. CDR3 residues: CASSFRLADTQYF. The CDR3 DNA follows: TGTGCCAGCAGCTTTCGACTAGCAGATACGCAGTATTTT.

CDR3 nucleotide sequence: TGTGCCAGCAGCTTAGAGGCGCGCCGCCAAGAGACCCAGTACTTC. Amino acids: CASSLEARRQETQYF. The V gene is TRBV11-2, the J gene TRBJ2-5; D gene unclear. The CDR3 consists of 15 residues. The germline gives CDR1 SGHAT, CDR2 FQNNGV. The ends were cut back, 0 bases at V and 1 base at J, with 9 bases in the middle.

V usage is TRBV4-3 and J usage is TRBJ2-3; D is perhaps TRBD1 (6 bases). Looked up from germline, CDR1 is LGHNA and CDR2 is YSLEER. The CDR3 extends over 17 amino acids. Trimming shortened V by 2 bases and J by 0 bases, and 15 bases separated the two germline ends. Written as DNA, the CDR3 is TGCGCCAGCAGCCAACCGAGGGCAGGGGCCAGCACAGATACGCAGTATTTT. Protein sequence: CASSQPRAGASTDTQYF.

V and J are TRBV5-6 and TRBJ1-6; no firm D call. The germline gives CDR1 SGHDT, CDR2 YYEEEE. Trimming took off 0 bases at V and 4 bases at J, with 8 bases between the two ends. This CDR3 spans 15 amino acids. CDR3 amino acids: CASSLEASYNSPLHF. The CDR3 DNA reads as TGTGCCAGCAGCTTGGAGGCCAGTTATAATTCACCCCTCCACTTT.

This clone was recorded once. The V call is TRBV5-5, the J call TRBJ2-2; weak D call: TRBD2 (5 bases). Between the trimmed V and J ends, which lost 2 bases and 0 bases, there was a span of 11 bases. The CDR3 loop spans 16 amino acids. Germline V gene sequence: CDR1 SGHKS, CDR2 YYEKEE (reference sequence). The CDR3 is CASSFSGGPNTGELFF. The CDR3 DNA follows: TGTGCCAGCAGCTTCTCTGGAGGCCCGAACACCGGGGAGCTGTTTTTT.

Worth noting for this clone: The germline gene is not matched at one end of the junction; a read error may be the cause. The gene calls are TRBV30 and TRBJ1-2, with 12 bases matching TRBD1. Per the germline V gene, CDR1 is GTSNPN and CDR2 is SVGIG (reference sequence). This CDR3 has 17 residues. CDR3 protein: CARRGETGTGGIYGYTF. The CDR3 region has the DNA TGTGCCCGGAGAGGGGAAACCGGGACAGGGGGCATCTATGGCTACACCTTC.

This clone has just one count. This sequence joins TRBV30 and TRBJ1-2; D gene ambiguous. The germline CDR1 and CDR2 sequences are GTSNPN and SVGIG (reference sequence). The length of the CDR3 is 14 residues. V dropped 3 bases and J dropped 2 bases, with 13 bases sitting between them. In DNA, the CDR3 is TGTGCCTGGAGAAGGAGATCGAACAACTATGGCTACACCTTC. This gives the protein CAWRRRSNNYGYTF.

The chain combines TRBV13 with TRBJ2-1; D unclear. Germline V lookup: CDR1 PRHDT, CDR2 FYEKMQ (reference sequence). The CDR3 consists of 13 residues. Trimming shortened V by 7 bases and J by 9 bases, and 16 bases separated the two germline ends. The CDR3 region is CASTRLIAAEQFF. The DNA for the CDR3 is TGTGCCAGCACCCGTCTGATTGCTGCTGAGCAGTTCTTC.

In DNA, the CDR3 is TGTGCCAGCACACTAAAAAACTACAGGGTCAGCTCCTATAATTCACCCCTCCACTTT. Residues: CASTLKNYRVSSYNSPLHF. The chain uses TRBV28 and TRBJ1-6; weak D call: TRBD1 (6 bases). The CDR3 covers 19 residues. V lost 7 bases to trimming and J lost 0 bases, with 22 bases between them. The germline V gene encodes CDR1 MDHEN and CDR2 SYDVKM.

This chain links TRBV6-1 with TRBJ1-2; TRBD1 is a possible D gene (6 bases). V was clipped by 1 base and J by 4 bases, with 7 bases between them. The CDR3 has 13 residues. Germline V lookup: CDR1 MNHNS, CDR2 SASEGT. Written as DNA, the CDR3 is TGTGCCAGCAGTGAAGGGACAGTCTATGGCTACACCTTC. Translating gives CASSEGTVYGYTF.

CDR3 DNA: TGCGCCAGCACCGAGGGCTACTATAATTCACCCCTCCACTTT. Its translation is CASTEGYYNSPLHF. This chain connects TRBV4-1 to TRBJ1-6; D unresolved. The germline gives CDR1 MGHRA, CDR2 YSYEKL. CDR3 length: 14 amino acids. V was trimmed by 7 bases and J by 3 bases, leaving 10 bases between them.

The chain links TRBV6-1 to TRBJ2-3, with 8 bases fitting TRBD1. Germline lookup yields CDR1 MNHNS and CDR2 SASEGT. CDR3 length: 14 amino acids. V was pared by 3 bases and J by 6 bases, with 5 bases of the junction left unmatched. Here the CDR3 DNA reads TGTGCCAGCAGTGAGGACAGGGATACGGATACGCAGTATTTT. Amino acid sequence: CASSEDRDTDTQYF.